This T cell receptor beta chain was documented in a study of blood T cell repertoires in COVID-19. Overall study context: COVID-19 samples, acute and convalescent, were from the United States, Italy and Spain.

Germline V gene lookup returns CDR1 SGDLS and CDR2 YYNGEE. This CDR3 has 16 residues. The V end lost 3 bases, the J end lost 4 bases, and 19 bases lay between the germline ends. Generated by immunoSEQ multiplex PCR, the TCRdb table keeps only in-frame clones and is missing some. The repertoire holds around 35,000 clones, with around 87% as singletons. This TCR was sampled from a human donor in a cohort sampled during active COVID-19. Sequencing was done on a sample of peripheral blood. The V call is TRBV9, the J call TRBJ1-1; D unresolved. CDR3 residues: CASSERSRGPGTEAFF. In DNA form, the CDR3 reads TGTGCCAGCAGCGAACGTAGTAGAGGGCCCGGCACTGAAGCTTTCTTT.